This T cell receptor beta chain emerged from a study of blood T cell repertoires in COVID-19. The CDR3 totals 15 residues. With 4 bases clipped from V and 4 bases from J, the junction kept 5 bases outside the gene matches. Germline V lookup: CDR1 MRHNA, CDR2 SNTAGT. Original processing methods: Reference gene primer amplification yielded estimated nucleated cell counts. Generated by immunoSEQ multiplex PCR, the TCRdb table keeps only in-frame clones and is missing some. V and J calls and clone size are as listed in that table; D and trimming were resolved from the DNA. The sample has more than 85,000 clones, roughly 82% seen once.

The receptor was isolated from a woman of 80 years or more with active or convalescent COVID-19. This chain connects TRBV6-4 to TRBJ2-2; 8 bases are shared with TRBD2. The sample taken for sequencing was peripheral blood. The CDR3 DNA is TGTGCCAGCAGTGTTAGCGGGGCGCTCACCGGGGAGCTGTTTTTT. It is translated as CASSVSGALTGELFF.